The source of this T cell receptor (beta chain) is a study of blood T cell repertoires in COVID-19. Germline CDR1 and CDR2: MNHEY and SVGAGI. The CDR3 has 13 amino acids. V lost 2 bases and J 6 bases, leaving 11 bases between the germline ends. The assay was immunoSEQ multiplex PCR, and TCRdb's table has in-frame clones only and misses some. Here the sample spans approximately 63,000 clones, 76% being singletons. What was sequenced was peripheral blood. This sequence originates from a woman older than 75 with acute or convalescent COVID-19. The gene calls are TRBV6-5 and TRBJ2-7; TRBD2 is a possible D gene (6 bases). The CDR3 DNA sequence: TGTGCCAGCAGTTACCCGGGGGTCTCCGAGCAGTACTTC. Residues: CASSYPGVSEQYF.